This T cell receptor (beta chain) was observed in a study of blood T cell repertoires in COVID-19. Looking at the study overall: PBMCs, B-cell-depleted T cells, or T cells were the source of the cDNA or gDNA that made up the material.

A single count supports this clone. There are 12 residues in the CDR3. The V end was cut by 5 bases, the J end by 3 bases, with 8 bases between. Germline values: CDR1 SNHLY, CDR2 FYNNEI. Assay: immunoSEQ multiplex PCR; the TCRdb copy retains only in-frame clones and omits some. The table has some 450,000 clones, 70% to 90% seen once. Sequencing used peripheral blood. This chain uses TRBV2 with TRBJ2-7; no clear D gene. The TCR comes from a young man with COVID-19, enrolled during active disease. CDR3 region: CASSHSYYEQYF. The CDR3, as DNA: TGTGCCAGCAGTCATAGCTACTACGAGCAGTACTTC.